This passage covers 32 T cell receptor beta chains from one sample sequenced in a study of cytomegalovirus exposure and HLA in healthy donors. PCR amplification relied on 60 Vbeta primers (plus 13 Jbeta primers). Clones were sequenced by immunoSEQ multiplex PCR, and TCRdb holds only the in-frame ones, with some missing. The data hold over 45,000 clones, with roughly four fifths observed a single time. Input material: PBMCs. These receptors originate from a boy aged 5-17 years in good health and CMV-seropositive.

CDR3 residues: CASRATSGGTNTGELFF. The CDR3 coding sequence is TGTGCCAGCAGGGCCACTAGCGGGGGGACCAACACCGGGGAGCTGTTTTTT. V and J are TRBV7-8 and TRBJ2-2; 12 bases are shared with TRBD2. This CDR3 region has 17 residues. The germline CDR1 and CDR2 sequences are SGHVS and FQNEAQ. The V segment lost 6 bases and the J segment 2 bases; nucleotides outside the gene matches: 7.

This clone came up once. The chain recombines TRBV7-8 with TRBJ1-5; maybe TRBD1 (5 bases). The V gene lost 6 bases and the J gene lost 2 bases, with 17 bases spanning the gap. CDR1 is SGHVS and CDR2 is FQNEAQ in the germline V gene. The CDR3 contains 16 residues. CDR3 loop: CASSGGGRYGNQPQHF. CDR3 nucleotides: TGTGCCAGCAGTGGGGGGGGAAGGTATGGCAATCAGCCCCAGCATTTT. The variable domain in full, completed from reference TRBV7-8 and TRBJ1-5, reads GAGVSQSPRYKVAKRGQDVALRCDPISGHVSLFWYQQALGQGPEFLTYFQNEAQLDKSGLPSDRFFAERPEGSVSTLKIQRTQQEDSAVYLCASSGGGRYGNQPQHFGDGTRLSIL.

V is TRBV5-1 and J is TRBJ2-5, with a possible D match to TRBD1 (6 bases). The J call could be wrong; TRBJ2-7 is a better fit for the DNA end. The CDR3 covers 13 residues. Looked up from germline, CDR1 is SGHRS and CDR2 is YFSETQ. The CDR3 loop reads CASSPGDIYEQYF. CDR3 coding DNA: TGCGCCAGCAGCCCAGGGGACATCTACGAGCAGTACTTC.

This rearrangement joins TRBV5-1 to TRBJ1-1; TRBD1 aligns across 8 bases. This CDR3 is built from 16 residues. The V segment lost 4 bases and the J segment 5 bases; nucleotides outside the gene matches: 13. Germline CDR1 and CDR2: SGHRS and YFSETQ. The CDR3 coding sequence is TGCGCCAGCAGCCGCTCTGCAGGGGGCGATGGGACTGAAGCTTTCTTT. The encoded protein is CASSRSAGGDGTEAFF.

This chain uses TRBV5-8 with TRBJ1-2, with unresolved D. The CDR3 runs 15 residues. Germline V gene sequence: CDR1 SGHTS, CDR2 YDEGEE. Trimming stripped 4 bases from V and 1 base from J, with 14 bases between. CDR3 sequence: CASSVWRVLNYGYTF. The CDR3 DNA sequence: TGTGCCAGCAGCGTCTGGCGGGTTCTTAACTATGGCTACACCTTC.

V usage is TRBV14 and J usage is TRBJ1-4; 7 positions match TRBD1. The junction had 6 bases not matched to a gene; V was cut back by 4 bases and J by 7 bases. Germline assignment: CDR1 SGHDN and CDR2 FVKESK. This CDR3 region has 14 residues. The DNA for the CDR3 is TGTGCCAGCAGCCGACAGGGAGTCGGTGAAAAACTGTTTTTT. It codes for CASSRQGVGEKLFF.

As concerns this clone: The same CDR3 is also encoded by other DNA sequences in this sample. The chain has TRBV19 and TRBJ1-4, with D possibly matching TRBD1 (5 bases). In germline, CDR1 is LNHDA, CDR2 SQIVND (reference sequence). CDR3 length equals 17 residues. Between the trimmed V and J ends, which lost 6 bases and 0 bases, there was a span of 17 bases. The CDR3 spells CASSLMGGDATNEKLFF. CDR3 bases: TGTGCCAGTAGCCTTATGGGGGGGGATGCAACTAATGAAAAACTGTTTTTT.

V is TRBV18 and J is TRBJ1-6; a possible D gene is TRBD1 (5 bases). The CDR3 has 17 amino acids. Germline CDR1 is KGHSH and CDR2 is LQKENI. With 3 bases removed from V and 3 bases from J, the gap between germline ends came to 15 bases. CDR3 in DNA: TGTGCCAGCTCACCTCTGGGACTCATGAGCTATAATTCACCCCTCCACTTT. Translating gives CASSPLGLMSYNSPLHF.

This chain uses TRBV5-6 with TRBJ2-3; D not resolved. Trimming pared 1 base from V and 7 bases from J, leaving 19 bases between. Per the germline V gene, CDR1 is SGHDT and CDR2 is YYEEEE. This CDR3 has 16 residues. CDR3 sequence reads: CASSLLQAAYLNTQYF. The CDR3 DNA reads TGTGCCAGCAGCTTGTTGCAGGCCGCCTATCTTAATACGCAGTATTTT.

This chain joins TRBV2 and TRBJ1-2; TRBD1 might be the D (6 bases). V was trimmed by 4 bases and J by 2 bases, leaving 14 bases between them. The CDR3 is made up of 15 amino acids. Looked up from germline, CDR1 is SNHLY and CDR2 is FYNNEI. CDR3: CASSARGRNNYGYTF. The CDR3 region has the DNA TGTGCCAGCAGTGCCAGGGGTCGTAACAACTATGGCTACACCTTC.

The rearrangement uses TRBV6-5 and TRBJ2-1; D ambiguous. The CDR3 covers 14 residues. V shed 7 bases and J shed 4 bases, with 14 bases lying between them. Germline lookup yields CDR1 MNHEY and CDR2 SVGAGI. The CDR3 here is CASTPFQLYNEQFF. The CDR3 DNA sequence: TGTGCCAGCACCCCATTCCAACTGTACAATGAGCAGTTCTTC.

In this sample, this clone turned up once. The chain is built from TRBV11-3 and TRBJ2-2, with D maybe TRBD2 (7 bases). The CDR3 covers 16 residues. Germline CDR1 and CDR2: SGHNT and YENEEA. The ends were cut back, 3 bases at V and 2 bases at J, with 13 bases in the middle. CDR3 in amino acids: CASSLGGTFNTGELFF. CDR3 coding DNA: TGTGCCAGCAGCTTGGGGGGGACATTTAACACCGGGGAGCTGTTTTTT.

As for this clone: Its ends do not fully match the called genes, so a read error is possible. Other nucleotide sequences from this sample produce the same CDR3. This chain uses TRBV6-4 with TRBJ1-1, with TRBD1 matching 10 bases. Germline-derived CDR1 and CDR2 are MRHNA and SNTAGT. The CDR3 extends over 16 amino acids. The CDR3 is CASSARKGQGRTEAFF. The CDR3 DNA is TGTGCCAGCAGTGCCCGTAAGGGACAGGGGCGGACTGAGGCTTTCTTT.

The chain is built from TRBV15 and TRBJ2-3, with 7 bases fitting TRBD2. The CDR3 loop spans 16 amino acids. The germline V gene has CDR1 LNHNV and CDR2 YYDKDF (reference sequence). The ends lost 4 bases at V and 2 bases at J; junction bases unmatched: 9. CDR3 sequence reads: CATSTRTSASTDTQYF. The CDR3 DNA reads as TGTGCCACCAGCACCCGGACTAGTGCATCCACAGATACGCAGTATTTT.

The chain joins TRBV6-1 to TRBJ1-5, with TRBD1 identical over 10 bases. The CDR3 has 14 amino acids. Germline V lookup: CDR1 MNHNS, CDR2 SASEGT. The V segment lost 6 bases and the J segment 4 bases; nucleotides outside the gene matches: 3. The CDR3 spells CASSRDRGNQPQHF. In DNA form, the CDR3 reads TGTGCCAGCAGCCGGGACAGGGGAAATCAGCCCCAGCATTTT.

This clone was counted a single time. V and J are TRBV6-4 and TRBJ1-6; D uncertain. This CDR3 region has 13 residues. Germline V lookup: CDR1 MRHNA, CDR2 SNTAGT. Trimming took off 3 bases at V and 9 bases at J, with 9 bases between the two ends. CDR3: CASSDGRTSPLHF. In DNA form, the CDR3 reads TGTGCCAGCAGTGATGGCCGAACTTCACCCCTCCACTTT.

V is TRBV4-1 and J is TRBJ2-2, with TRBD1 matching over 9 bases. After removal of 3 bases from V and 6 bases from J, the junction contained 8 bases not matched to a gene. This CDR3 is 16 amino acids long. Germline V gives CDR1 MGHRA, CDR2 YSYEKL. CDR3: CASSQQQTGGAGELFF. The CDR3 nucleotides are TGCGCCAGCAGCCAGCAACAGACAGGGGGTGCCGGGGAGCTGTTTTTT.

The CDR3 region has the DNA TGTGCCATCAGCATCGGGACAGGGGTCCTAAGCTATGGCTACACCTTC. Translated, it gives CAISIGTGVLSYGYTF. The chain combines TRBV10-3 with TRBJ1-2, with 10 bases matching TRBD1. The CDR3 consists of 16 residues. Germline V gene sequence: CDR1 ENHRY, CDR2 SYGVKD. V gave up 6 bases and J gave up 4 bases; unmatched junction bases: 11.

The chain carries TRBV6-6 and TRBJ2-5; 10 bases align to TRBD1. The CDR3 has 14 residues. Germline CDR1 and CDR2: MNHNY and SVGAGI (reference sequence). Germline trimming cut 6 bases from V and 3 bases from J; bases unmatched to any gene: 4. CDR3 nucleotide sequence: TGTGCCAGCAGGGTAGGACAGGGGGAAGAGACCCAGTACTTC. Translation: CASRVGQGEETQYF.

The chain employs TRBV2 and TRBJ2-7; D is undetermined. This CDR3 is built from 12 residues. Germline CDR1 is SNHLY and CDR2 is FYNNEI. Trimming cost V 8 bases and J 4 bases, with 12 bases left between them. CDR3 loop: CASVVTQYEQYF. The CDR3, as DNA: TGTGCCAGCGTTGTGACTCAATACGAGCAGTACTTC.

The V gene is TRBV7-6, the J gene TRBJ2-5; D not certain. The CDR3 consists of 14 residues. V lost 1 base and J lost 5, with 11 bases in between. Germline V gene sequence: CDR1 SGHVS, CDR2 FNYEAQ. The CDR3: CASSLESLQETQYF. CDR3 sequence (DNA): TGTGCCAGCAGCTTAGAGTCCCTTCAGGAGACCCAGTACTTC.

This chain links TRBV6-1 with TRBJ2-7; D might be TRBD2 (5 bases). V was cut by 6 bases and J by 12 bases, with 21 bases left in between. The CDR3 length is 13 residues. The V gene's germline CDR1 is MNHNS and CDR2 SASEGT. The CDR3 DNA reads TGTGCCAGCAGCGTGAACGGAGGCCAGTCCCCGTACTTC. Protein sequence: CASSVNGGQSPYF.

The J gene is TRBJ1-5, the V gene TRBV4-1, with D perhaps TRBD1 (6 bases). The germline V gene has CDR1 MGHRA and CDR2 YSYEKL. The CDR3 totals 16 residues. V gave up 0 bases and J gave up 7 bases, with 16 bases separating them. The CDR3 is CASSQESGEPGQPQHF. The CDR3 DNA reads as TGCGCCAGCAGCCAAGAGTCAGGGGAGCCAGGGCAGCCCCAGCATTTT.

This chain joins TRBV5-1 and TRBJ1-4; D perhaps matches TRBD1 (6 bases). CDR1 SGHRS and CDR2 YFSETQ come from the germline V gene. V gave up 6 bases and J gave up 4 bases, with 13 bases separating them. CDR3 length equals 14 residues. The CDR3 loop is CASTEGHRNEKLFF. DNA of the CDR3: TGCGCCAGCACCGAGGGACATCGTAATGAAAAACTGTTTTTT.

CDR3 loop: CASSLNRGQPQHF. For the CDR3, the DNA is TGTGCCAGCAGTTTAAACAGGGGTCAGCCCCAGCATTTT. The chain is built from TRBV6-5 and TRBJ1-5; 7 nucleotides agree with TRBD1. The germline CDR1 and CDR2 sequences are MNHEY and SVGAGI. V gave up 4 bases and J gave up 6 bases; unmatched junction bases: 3. This CDR3 spans 13 amino acids.

The chain joins TRBV19 to TRBJ2-1; TRBD1 agrees at 7 bases. V dropped 8 bases and J dropped 3; count of bases not matched to a gene: 10. Germline CDR1 reads LNHDA; CDR2 reads SQIVND (reference sequence). This CDR3 is 15 amino acids long. In DNA, the CDR3 is TGTGCCAGTCCGGGACAGAGGTTCATCTACAATGAGCAGTTCTTC. Protein: CASPGQRFIYNEQFF.

This rearrangement joins TRBV7-9 to TRBJ1-5; D is unresolved. CDR1 is SEHNR and CDR2 is FQNEAQ in the germline V gene (reference sequence). This CDR3 region has 13 residues. V lost 1 base and J lost 3, with 4 bases in between. The CDR3 loop reads CASSLGLNQPQHF. The CDR3 DNA reads as TGTGCCAGCAGCTTAGGGCTCAATCAGCCCCAGCATTTT.

The rearrangement links TRBV27 to TRBJ1-1, with 7 bases matching TRBD1. The J segment lost 4 bases and the V segment lost 5 bases, leaving 19 bases of the junction unmatched. Germline V gives CDR1 MNHEY, CDR2 SMNVEV (reference sequence). The CDR3 loop spans 18 amino acids. CDR3 loop: CASSPYPGQWGGSTEAFF. The CDR3 DNA follows: TGTGCCAGCAGTCCATATCCGGGACAGTGGGGAGGTAGCACTGAAGCTTTCTTT.

This clone was found a few times. The chain has TRBV2 and TRBJ2-7; 7 bases fit TRBD1. V lost 5 bases and J lost 2; bases outside the gene matches: 3. Germline CDR1 and CDR2: SNHLY and FYNNEI. This CDR3 region has 13 residues. For the CDR3, the DNA is TGTGCCAGCAGTCGGGACAGCACCTACGAGCAGTACTTC. As protein: CASSRDSTYEQYF.

This chain connects TRBV5-6 to TRBJ2-3; 7 nucleotides line up with TRBD1. Germline assignment: CDR1 SGHDT and CDR2 YYEEEE. The V segment lost 4 bases and the J segment 9 bases; nucleotides outside the gene matches: 11. The CDR3 sequence is 14 residues long. DNA of the CDR3: TGTGCCAGCAGCAGTCGACAGGGTCCATGGACGCAGTATTTT. It yields the protein CASSSRQGPWTQYF.

CDR3 sequence: CASSYGTPGANVLTF. CDR3 nucleotides: TGTGCCAGCAGTTATGGGACACCTGGGGCCAACGTCCTGACTTTC. The gene calls are TRBV6-5 and TRBJ2-6; D is possibly TRBD1 (6 bases). Germline V CDR1 and CDR2: MNHEY, SVGAGI. This CDR3 is built from 15 residues. V lost 3 bases and J 2 bases, leaving 8 bases between the germline ends.

The chain recombines TRBV5-8 with TRBJ1-4; possibly TRBD1 for D (6 bases). Germline V gene data show CDR1 as SGHTS and CDR2 as YDEGEE. The V end lost 4 bases, the J end lost 4 bases, and 11 bases lay between the germline ends. The CDR3 consists of 14 residues. CDR3 residues: CASSPRGGNEKLFF. The CDR3 nucleotides are TGTGCCAGCAGCCCTAGGGGGGGTAATGAAAAACTGTTTTTT.